This passage covers 11 T cell receptor beta chains from one sample sequenced in a study of immune evolution from preneoplasia to lung adenocarcinoma. TCRdb's table, derived via immunoSEQ multiplex PCR, lists solely in-frame clones and lacks some. This table has 7,000 or so clones, around 85% appearing once. The sample consisted of FFPE minimally invasive lung adenocarcinoma tissue. These receptors originate from a person of 80 years or more with lung adenocarcinoma.

The chain carries TRBV5-6 and TRBJ2-3; D not resolved. The CDR3 length is 11 residues. Germline V gene data show CDR1 as SGHDT and CDR2 as YYEEEE. Deletions cut 1 base from V and 6 bases from J, with 3 bases between. The CDR3 spells CASSLFDTQYF. CDR3 in DNA: TGTGCCAGCAGCTTGTTTGATACGCAGTATTTT.

This clone appeared a single time. The genes are TRBV15 and TRBJ2-1; the match to TRBD2 covers 10 bases. V lost 4 bases to trimming and J lost 3 bases; unmatched junction nucleotides: 6. CDR1 is LNHNV and CDR2 is YYDKDF in the germline V gene (reference sequence). The CDR3 is made up of 16 amino acids. The CDR3 DNA is TGTGCCACCAGCACCCCTCAGCGGGGGGGCTACAATGAGCAGTTCTTC. The encoded protein is CATSTPQRGGYNEQFF.

This chain links TRBV25-1 with TRBJ2-1; D is unresolved. CDR3 size: 15 residues. Trimming stripped 5 bases from V and 0 bases from J, with 11 bases between. Germline CDR1 reads MGHDK; CDR2 reads SYGVNS. The DNA of the CDR3 is TGTGCCAGCAGTACGTGGCCTAGCTCCTACAATGAGCAGTTCTTC. Amino acid sequence: CASSTWPSSYNEQFF.

The CDR3 coding sequence is TGTGCCAGTAGTAATCGCCGGACAGGGGCGAACACCGGGGAGCTGTTTTTT. Translated, it gives CASSNRRTGANTGELFF. This chain uses TRBV19 with TRBJ2-2; 9 bases agree with TRBD1. The CDR3 contains 17 residues. With 4 bases clipped from V and 0 bases from J, the junction kept 6 bases outside the gene matches. Germline V lookup: CDR1 LNHDA, CDR2 SQIVND (reference sequence).

The chain is built from TRBV28 and TRBJ2-3, with TRBD1 as a possible D gene (6 bases). CDR1 MDHEN and CDR2 SYDVKM come from the germline V gene. Trimming stripped 5 bases from V and 1 base from J, with 16 bases between. This CDR3 comprises 16 residues. The CDR3 nucleotides are TGTGCCAGCAGTATTACGACAGGTGGAGGCACAGATACGCAGTATTTT. Protein sequence: CASSITTGGGTDTQYF.

V and J are TRBV7-9 and TRBJ2-1; D is tentatively TRBD1 or TRBD2 (5 bases each). Trimming removed 5 bases at V and 7 bases at J, with 18 bases between. This CDR3 region has 15 residues. Germline V gives CDR1 SEHNR, CDR2 FQNEAQ (reference sequence). The CDR3: CASSPSGGYGNEQFF. The CDR3 bases are TGTGCCAGCAGCCCCAGTGGGGGTTACGGGAATGAGCAGTTCTTC. The entire variable domain, with the rest obtained from reference TRBV7-9 and TRBJ2-1, is as follows: DTGVSQNPRHKITKRGQNVTFRCDPISEHNRLYWYRQTLGQGPEFLTYFQNEAQLEKSRLLSDRFSAERPKGSFSTLEIQRTEQGDSAMYLCASSPSGGYGNEQFFGPGTRLTVL.

This chain joins TRBV4-1 and TRBJ2-5, with D possibly being TRBD2 (5 bases). Germline CDR1 is MGHRA and CDR2 is YSYEKL. The CDR3 contains 14 residues. The V end lost 2 bases, the J end lost 4 bases, and 11 bases lay between the germline ends. DNA of the CDR3: TGCGCCAGCAGCCAACCTCAAGGACTAGAGACCCAGTACTTC. This translates into CASSQPQGLETQYF.

The V call is TRBV4-1, the J call TRBJ1-5; D possibly corresponds to TRBD1 (6 bases). CDR3 size: 15 residues. Germline V lookup: CDR1 MGHRA, CDR2 YSYEKL. Between the trimmed V and J ends, which lost 1 base and 0 bases, there was a span of 7 bases. The CDR3 loop reads CASSQGTDSNQPQHF. DNA for the CDR3: TGCGCCAGCAGCCAAGGGACAGATAGCAATCAGCCCCAGCATTTT.

In the case of this clone: The sample carries other DNA sequences with the same CDR3. V is TRBV20-1 and J is TRBJ2-1; D not resolved. Germline values: CDR1 DFQATT, CDR2 SNEGSKA (reference sequence). The CDR3 covers 10 residues. Between the trimmed V and J ends, which lost 6 bases and 7 bases, there was a span of 7 bases. CDR3 bases: TGCAGTGCCTTAGGGAATGAGCAGTTCTTC. Translating gives CSALGNEQFF.

The V call is TRBV2, the J call TRBJ1-3; no clear D. The CDR3 loop spans 13 amino acids. V dropped 5 bases and J dropped 2 bases, with 7 bases sitting between them. Germline CDR1 and CDR2: SNHLY and FYNNEI. The CDR3 DNA is TGTGCCAGCAGTTTGGACCCTGGAAACACCATATATTTT. Its protein product is CASSLDPGNTIYF.

The genes are TRBV6-1 and TRBJ2-7; TRBD2 agrees at 12 bases. Germline V gene lookup returns CDR1 MNHNS and CDR2 SASEGT. The CDR3 loop spans 14 amino acids. With V trimmed by 6 bases and J by 3 bases, 3 bases remained unmatched. The CDR3 reads CASSWTSGNYEQYF. The CDR3 coding sequence is TGTGCCAGCAGCTGGACTAGCGGGAACTACGAGCAGTACTTC.